The sequence of this T cell receptor (beta chain) was determined in a study of T cell repertoires in cytomegalovirus infection. Unmatched junction bases numbered 11, after V lost 6 bases and J lost 9 bases. The CDR3 covers 14 residues. Germline-derived CDR1 and CDR2 are MNHEY and SMNVEV (reference sequence). As to this clonotype: Antigen specificity is unknown.

Each CDR3 protein gets one entry after TCRdb re-called the reads with MiXCR. The sample has approximately 270,000 distinct CDR3 sequences, roughly 21% seen once. Findings of the study overall: Frequencies of public TCR beta families were cumulated, and this identified carriers of CMV plus the relevant HLA.

The sequence was collected from a human donor in good health (CMV status not recorded). Some clones in this sample may be carry-over from other donors' samples. The sequencing used cultured PBMCs, collected from culture after CMV antigen stimulation. The V and J genes are TRBV27 and TRBJ2-5; 9 nucleotides agree with TRBD2. In DNA, the CDR3 is TGTGCCAGCAGGGCCGGGACTAGCCGGAAAGCCCAGTACTTC. It translates to CASRAGTSRKAQYF.